One sample yielded the 10 T cell receptor beta chains listed below, sequenced in a study of Tregs in tolerant kidney transplant recipients. Sequenced by immunoSEQ multiplex PCR; TCRdb stores in-frame clones only, minus some. Its table records about 30,000 clones. This specimen was CD8+ T cells from blood, taken before the transplant. These receptors originate from a human donor who received a combined kidney and bone marrow transplant.

For this clone: The CDR3 is cut off 3 residues early in the read; its end comes from the germline J gene. This rearrangement joins TRBV20-1 to TRBJ1-1, with 7 bases lining up with TRBD1. The CDR3 consists of 13 residues. The V gene's germline CDR1 is DFQATT and CDR2 SNEGSKA (reference sequence). J lost 1 base, V lost 5 bases, and 4 bases had no gene match. The CDR3 bases that were read are TGCAGTGCTTCACAGGGGACGAACACTGAA. This codes for CSASQGTNTE. In full, the CDR3 reads CSASQGTNTEAFF.

On this clone itself: The read stops 3 residues short of the end of the CDR3; the missing end is completed from the germline J gene. This chain joins TRBV19 and TRBJ1-1; D may be TRBD1 (6 bases). In germline, CDR1 is LNHDA, CDR2 SQIVND (reference sequence). The CDR3 has 11 amino acids. CDR3 DNA (partial): TGTGCCAGTAGTGCGGGGGCTGGC. It is translated as CASSAGAG. The full CDR3 protein is CASSAGAGAFF.

With respect to this clone: The read ends 3 residues before the CDR3 terminus; that terminus is restored from the germline J gene. The chain links TRBV5-1 to TRBJ2-3; weak D call: TRBD1 (6 bases). Germline CDR1 and CDR2: SGHRS and YFSETQ. The CDR3 loop spans 13 amino acids. With 1 base removed from V and 4 bases from J, the gap between germline ends came to 7 bases. CDR3 region: CASSLKGADTQYF. The part of the CDR3 DNA that was read is TGCGCCAGCAGCTTGAAGGGGGCAGATACG.

A remark on this clone: The read halts 3 residues ahead of the CDR3 end, with the missing end drawn from the germline J gene. The chain carries TRBV19 and TRBJ2-7; 10 bases align to TRBD1. This CDR3 has 13 amino acids. With V trimmed by 10 bases and J by 1 base, 4 bases remained unmatched. Germline values: CDR1 LNHDA, CDR2 SQIVND (reference sequence). CDR3 amino acids: CATRQGASYEQYF. The sequenced part of the CDR3 DNA is TGTGCCACAAGACAGGGGGCTTCCTACGAG. The complete variable domain, with remaining parts taken from reference TRBV19 and TRBJ2-7, reads DGGITQSPKYLFRKEGQNVTLSCEQNLNHDAMYWYRQDPGQGLRLIYYSQIVNDFQKGDIAEGYSVSREKKESFPLTVTSAQKNPTAFYLCATRQGASYEQYFGPGTRLTVT.

Remarks on this clone: The read ends 3 residues shy of where the CDR3 ends; the end is completed using the germline J gene. The V call is TRBV7-6, the J call TRBJ1-5; TRBD1 is a possible D gene (6 bases). The germline CDR1 and CDR2 sequences are SGHVS and FNYEAQ. Trimming removed 4 bases at V and 3 bases at J, with 16 bases between. The CDR3 has 16 amino acids. CDR3: CASSSAAGQNNQPQHF. CDR3 bases read: TGTGCCAGCAGCTCCGCCGCCGGACAGAACAATCAGCCC.

About this clone itself: The CDR3 extends 3 residues past the end of the read, so its final part is completed from the germline J gene. The rearrangement joins TRBV2 to TRBJ2-7; 10 nucleotides align to TRBD2. This CDR3 comprises 14 residues. The V and J ends lost 5 bases and 2 bases, in that order; junction bases with no gene match: 3. Germline V gene data show CDR1 as SNHLY and CDR2 as FYNNEI. Incomplete CDR3 DNA: TGTGCCAGCAGTTGGACTAGCGGACCCTACGAG. Amino acid sequence: CASSWTSGPYE. The whole CDR3 sequence reads CASSWTSGPYEQYF.

The covered CDR3 bases are TGTGCCAGCGGCCTGGGCGTCTCTGGCACAGATACG. Translating gives CASGLGVSGTDT. In full, the CDR3 reads CASGLGVSGTDTQYF. This chain uses TRBV7-2 with TRBJ2-3; D unresolved. The read terminates 3 residues ahead of where the CDR3 ends, so the germline J gene completes it. Trimming removed 8 bases at V and 1 base at J, with 16 bases between. CDR3 length: 15 residues. Germline CDR1 SGHTA, CDR2 FQGNSA.

Regarding this clone: With the read ending 3 residues before the CDR3 end, the germline J gene is used to fill in that end. V usage is TRBV6-2 or TRBV6-3 and J usage is TRBJ2-1; TRBD2 agrees at 10 bases. The J segment lost 7 bases and the V segment lost 5 bases, leaving 8 bases of the junction unmatched. The V gene's germline CDR1 is MNHEY and CDR2 SVGEGT. CDR3 size: 15 residues. CDR3 DNA (partial): TGTGCCAGCAGTCAAGGACTAGCGGAGCTAAATGAG. Translation: CASSQGLAELNE. The CDR3, in full, reads CASSQGLAELNEQFF.

A remark on this clone: The CDR3 is cut off 3 residues early in the read; its end comes from the germline J gene. The chain uses TRBV7-6 and TRBJ2-5; 13 bases are a match to TRBD2. Germline CDR1 SGHVS, CDR2 FNYEAQ. V lost 5 bases and J lost 2; bases outside the gene matches: 11. This CDR3 region has 18 residues. This CDR3 reads CASSQGLAGVVQQETQYF. Partial CDR3 DNA: TGTGCCAGCAGCCAAGGACTAGCGGGAGTGGTACAGCAAGAGACC. The full variable domain, with the rest looked up from reference TRBV7-6 and TRBJ2-5, is GAGVSQSPRYKVTKRGQDVALRCDPISGHVSLYWYRQALGQGPEFLTYFNYEAQQDKSGLPNDRFSAERPEGSISTLTIQRTEQRDSAMYRCASSQGLAGVVQQETQYFGPGTRLLVL.

CDR3 protein: CASSHRQGRGEQYF. CDR3 bases read: TGTGCCAGCAGCCATCGACAGGGTAGGGGCGAG. The chain employs TRBV5-6 and TRBJ2-7, with 7 bases matching TRBD1. The CDR3 end is not reached by the read, which stops 3 residues before it; the germline J gene fills it in. V gave up 4 bases and J gave up 6 bases; unmatched junction bases: 10. Germline CDR1 SGHDT, CDR2 YYEEEE. This CDR3 is built from 14 residues.